What follows are 18 T cell receptor beta chains derived from one specimen sequenced in a study of graft-versus-host responses after intestinal transplantation (dated by TCRdb to the early 2020s). Intraepithelial and lamina propria lymphocytes were isolated from graft specimens using dithiothreitol, EDTA incubations and collagenase D digestion. Libraries were built with the immunoSEQ multiplex PCR assay. The table was pulled from immuneACCESS by TCRdb, which kept in-frame rearrangements only. Such tables lose some clones; where checked, under half of the loss comes from unresolved V genes, and the rest has no known cause. The sample profile shows around 20,000 clones; about 80% of them were found once. The ten largest clones capture 3% to 3.5% of the sample. This specimen consisted of ileum tissue, obtained 12 days after intestinal transplant. Source of these receptors: a human patient who received an intestinal transplant, so some T cells may come from the graft donor.

This sequence joins TRBV5-4 and TRBJ2-1, with TRBD2 identical over 10 bases. The CDR3 has 15 residues. The J segment lost 4 bases and the V segment lost 2 bases, leaving 3 bases of the junction unmatched. Germline V gene sequence: CDR1 SGHNT, CDR2 YYREEE (reference sequence). The CDR3 region has the DNA TGTGCCAGCAGCTTCCGGACTAGCGGATACAATGAGCAGTTCTTC. It translates to CASSFRTSGYNEQFF.

The rearrangement links TRBV7-9 to TRBJ2-3, with D possibly matching TRBD1 (5 bases). V lost 4 bases and J 2 bases, leaving 13 bases between the germline ends. Per the germline V gene, CDR1 is SEHNR and CDR2 is FQNEAQ (reference sequence). The CDR3 is 15 amino acids. The CDR3 DNA follows: TGTGCCAGCAGCTCCCACAGGTACCTCACAGATACGCAGTATTTT. The encoded protein is CASSSHRYLTDTQYF.

V usage is TRBV7-9 and J usage is TRBJ2-7; 7 bases are shared with TRBD2. The germline gives CDR1 SEHNR, CDR2 FQNEAQ (reference sequence). V was pared by 3 bases and J by 3 bases, with 2 bases of the junction left unmatched. The CDR3 is 13 amino acids. The DNA for the CDR3 is TGTGCCAGCAGCTTGAGCGGGGACTACGAGCAGTACTTC. Protein product: CASSLSGDYEQYF.

This chain joins TRBV6-6 and TRBJ2-1, with a possible D match to TRBD2 (7 bases). This CDR3 is 12 amino acids long. V was trimmed by 8 bases and J by 8 bases, leaving 13 bases between them. Germline CDR1 is MNHNY and CDR2 is SVGAGI (reference sequence). CDR3 amino acids: CASGGAFYEQFF. CDR3 nucleotides: TGTGCCAGCGGGGGGGCCTTCTATGAGCAGTTCTTC.

This sequence joins TRBV4-2 and TRBJ2-3; 8 positions agree with TRBD2. The CDR3 runs 19 residues. With 6 bases clipped from V and 6 bases from J, the junction kept 23 bases outside the gene matches. The germline gives CDR1 LGHNA, CDR2 YNFKEQ. CDR3 protein: CASSPPRDSSRGGLDTQYF. Here the CDR3 DNA reads TGTGCCAGCAGTCCTCCCCGGGACTCAAGTCGGGGGGGTCTCGATACGCAGTATTTT.

The chain carries TRBV4-1 and TRBJ2-5; possible D gene TRBD2, 5 bases. Per germline, CDR1 MGHRA and CDR2 YSYEKL. Between the trimmed V and J ends, which lost 1 base and 2 bases, there was a span of 11 bases. The CDR3 covers 15 residues. The CDR3 loop reads CASSQGVAPQETQYF. For the CDR3, the DNA is TGCGCCAGCAGCCAAGGGGTAGCGCCTCAAGAGACCCAGTACTTC.

This chain uses TRBV5-6 with TRBJ2-5; D is unclear. The CDR3 contains 15 residues. The V gene's germline CDR1 is SGHDT and CDR2 YYEEEE. V gave up 3 bases and J gave up 3 bases, with 15 bases separating them. Here the CDR3 DNA reads TGTGCCAGCAGCTACTTTCGGTCCTACGAAGAGACCCAGTACTTC. This sequence encodes CASSYFRSYEETQYF. Complete variable domain (other parts from reference TRBV5-6 and TRBJ2-5): DAGVTQSPTHLIKTRGQQVTLRCSPKSGHDTVSWYQQALGQGPQFIFQYYEEEERQRGNFPDRFSGHQFPNYSSELNVNALLLGDSALYLCASSYFRSYEETQYFGPGTRLLVL.

This chain joins TRBV6-5 and TRBJ2-7, with D possibly being TRBD2 (5 bases). CDR3 length: 14 residues. Germline V gene lookup returns CDR1 MNHEY and CDR2 SVGAGI. The CDR3 spells CSTSGISGAYEQYF. In DNA form, the CDR3 reads TGTTCCACTTCGGGGATATCTGGGGCCTACGAGCAGTACTTC.

V usage is TRBV2 and J usage is TRBJ2-7, with D perhaps matching TRBD1 (6 bases). Germline-derived CDR1 and CDR2 are SNHLY and FYNNEI. This CDR3 is built from 14 residues. V was shortened by 8 bases and J by 2 bases, with 16 bases between the two germline ends. The CDR3 DNA is TGTGCCAGCGGTGCGAGACAGGATGCCTACGAGCAGTACTTC. Translating gives CASGARQDAYEQYF.

This rearrangement joins TRBV14 to TRBJ1-1; 8 bases align to TRBD1. The V segment lost 1 base and the J segment 3 bases; nucleotides outside the gene matches: 4. The CDR3 is made up of 15 amino acids. CDR1 SGHDN and CDR2 FVKESK come from the germline V gene. The CDR3 DNA reads TGTGCCAGCAGCCAAGGGACAGGGATGCACACTGAAGCTTTCTTT. It specifies CASSQGTGMHTEAFF.

The V call is TRBV2, the J call TRBJ1-6; no clear D gene. This CDR3 is 13 amino acids long. V lost 7 bases and J lost 8, with 12 bases in between. Looked up from germline, CDR1 is SNHLY and CDR2 is FYNNEI. The chain's CDR3 is CASMAAPDSPLHF. The CDR3 DNA is TGTGCCAGCATGGCGGCCCCCGATTCACCCCTCCACTTT.

The rearrangement joins TRBV28 to TRBJ2-1, with 10 nucleotides matching TRBD2. Germline V gene sequence: CDR1 MDHEN, CDR2 SYDVKM. The length of the CDR3 is 13 residues. V dropped 2 bases and J dropped 8; count of bases not matched to a gene: 0. DNA of the CDR3: TGTGCCAGCAGTTTACTAGCGGGAGATGAGCAGTTCTTC. It yields the protein CASSLLAGDEQFF.

This clone was detected only once. V usage is TRBV7-3 and J usage is TRBJ2-3, with 7 bases matching TRBD1. This CDR3 spans 14 amino acids. The ends lost 6 bases at V and 3 bases at J; junction bases unmatched: 6. Germline V gene sequence: CDR1 SGHTA, CDR2 FQGTGA. The CDR3 sequence is CASRQTGKTDTQYF. The CDR3 region has the DNA TGTGCCAGCAGGCAGACAGGGAAAACAGATACGCAGTATTTT.

This CDR3 is CASSLYPPGGTEAFF. The CDR3, as DNA: TGTGCCAGCAGCTTATACCCCCCAGGAGGCACTGAAGCTTTCTTT. The gene calls are TRBV7-2 and TRBJ1-1, with D uncertain. From germline, CDR1 is SGHTA and CDR2 FQGNSA. Trimming cost V 2 bases and J 4 bases, with 14 bases left between them. CDR3 length: 15 residues.

This chain joins TRBV15 and TRBJ2-1, with 7 bases matching TRBD2. Germline CDR1 reads LNHNV; CDR2 reads YYDKDF (reference sequence). The J segment lost 3 bases and the V segment lost 1 base, leaving 6 bases of the junction unmatched. The CDR3 extends over 16 amino acids. The CDR3 loop reads CATSRGAGADYNEQFF. CDR3 nucleotides: TGTGCCACCAGCAGAGGGGCGGGAGCAGACTACAATGAGCAGTTCTTC.

The chain joins TRBV29-1 to TRBJ2-3, with D possibly TRBD2 on 6 matching bases. The CDR3 runs to 15 residues. V was trimmed by 4 bases and J by 3 bases, leaving 17 bases between them. Germline values: CDR1 SQVTM, CDR2 ANQGSEA. The CDR3 sequence: CSVVGAGTPTDTQYF. In DNA form, the CDR3 reads TGCAGCGTTGTTGGGGCCGGGACTCCTACAGATACGCAGTATTTT.

V and J are TRBV7-9 and TRBJ2-4; 7 bases match TRBD1. The V gene's germline CDR1 is SEHNR and CDR2 FQNEAQ (reference sequence). The CDR3 is made up of 19 amino acids. The V and J ends lost 5 bases and 1 base, in that order; junction bases with no gene match: 17. The CDR3 sequence is CASSTRDSLRQMAKNIQYF. The CDR3 DNA reads as TGTGCCAGCAGCACCCGGGACAGTTTACGCCAGATGGCCAAAAACATTCAGTACTTC.

The J gene is TRBJ2-7, the V gene TRBV18; TRBD2 might be the D (6 bases). There are 14 residues in the CDR3. Germline-derived CDR1 and CDR2 are KGHSH and LQKENI. Trimming removed 3 bases at V and 9 bases at J, with 18 bases between. The CDR3 DNA sequence: TGTGCCAGCTCACCGCTACGGGACTCAGCTGCGCAGTACTTC. Translated: CASSPLRDSAAQYF.